This TCR beta chain was documented in a study of blood T cells in healthy people across ages. The ends lost 5 bases at V and 3 bases at J; junction bases unmatched: 9. The CDR3 covers 15 residues. Germline CDR1 is MNHEY and CDR2 is SMNVEV (reference sequence). The second PCR ran about 7 to 12 cycles with a sample-barcoded 5' primer and J-beta primers. MiXCR, applied by TCRdb to the 5' RACE reads, yields one record per CDR3 protein. The sample holds hundreds of thousands of distinct CDR3 sequences, 56% seen once. The clonotype was recovered from a man aged 40-49 years in good health. The chain has TRBV27 and TRBJ1-2, with 7 bases matching TRBD1. Sequenced: blood. The CDR3 DNA reads TGTGCCAGCAGTCCCCGACAGGGCCGCTACTATGGCTACACCTTC. Amino acid sequence: CASSPRQGRYYGYTF.